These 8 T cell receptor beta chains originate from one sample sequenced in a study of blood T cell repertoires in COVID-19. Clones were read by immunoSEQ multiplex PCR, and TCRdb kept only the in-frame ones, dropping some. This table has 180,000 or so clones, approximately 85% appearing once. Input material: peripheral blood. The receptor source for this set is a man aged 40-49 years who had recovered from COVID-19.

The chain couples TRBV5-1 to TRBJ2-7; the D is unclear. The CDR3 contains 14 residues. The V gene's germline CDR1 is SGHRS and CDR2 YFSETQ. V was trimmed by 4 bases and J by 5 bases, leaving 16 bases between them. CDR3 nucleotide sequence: TGCGCCAGCAGCCCAGAACACAGTGACGACGAGCAGTACTTC. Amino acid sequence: CASSPEHSDDEQYF.

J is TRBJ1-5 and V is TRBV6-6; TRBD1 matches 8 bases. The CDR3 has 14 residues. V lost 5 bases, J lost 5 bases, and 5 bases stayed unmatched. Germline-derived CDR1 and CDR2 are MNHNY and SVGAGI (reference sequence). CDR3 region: CASSGRGLDQPQHF. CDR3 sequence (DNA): TGTGCCAGCAGTGGCAGGGGGCTGGATCAGCCCCAGCATTTT.

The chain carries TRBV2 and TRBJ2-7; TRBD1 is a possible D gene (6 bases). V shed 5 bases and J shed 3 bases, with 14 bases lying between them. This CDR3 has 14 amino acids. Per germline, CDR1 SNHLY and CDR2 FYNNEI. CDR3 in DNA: TGTGCCAGCAGTCCGGACAGCCTTCGCTACGAGCAGTACTTC. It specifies CASSPDSLRYEQYF.

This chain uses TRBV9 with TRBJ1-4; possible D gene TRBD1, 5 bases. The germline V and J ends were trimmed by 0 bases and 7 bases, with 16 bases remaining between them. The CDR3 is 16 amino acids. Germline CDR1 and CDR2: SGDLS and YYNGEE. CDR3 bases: TGTGCCAGCAGCGTAGGTTTAGACAGCACGATTGAAAAACTGTTTTTT. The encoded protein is CASSVGLDSTIEKLFF.

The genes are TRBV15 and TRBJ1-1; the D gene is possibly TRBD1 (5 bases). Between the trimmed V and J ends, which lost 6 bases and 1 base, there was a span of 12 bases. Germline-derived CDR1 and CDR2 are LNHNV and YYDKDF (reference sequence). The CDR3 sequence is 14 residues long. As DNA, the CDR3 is TGTGCCACCAGACCAGGACACTCGAACACTGAAGCTTTCTTT. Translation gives CATRPGHSNTEAFF.

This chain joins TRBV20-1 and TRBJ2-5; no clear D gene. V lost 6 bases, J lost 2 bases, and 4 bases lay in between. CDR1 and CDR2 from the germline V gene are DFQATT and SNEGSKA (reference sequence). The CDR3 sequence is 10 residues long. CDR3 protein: CSAHQETQYF. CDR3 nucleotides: TGCAGTGCCCATCAAGAGACCCAGTACTTC.

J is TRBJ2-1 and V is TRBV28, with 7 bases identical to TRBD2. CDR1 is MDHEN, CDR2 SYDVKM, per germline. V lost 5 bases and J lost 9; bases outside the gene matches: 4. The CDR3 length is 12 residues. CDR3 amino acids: CASSLQRGEQFF. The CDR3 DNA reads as TGTGCCAGCAGTCTCCAGCGGGGTGAGCAGTTCTTC.

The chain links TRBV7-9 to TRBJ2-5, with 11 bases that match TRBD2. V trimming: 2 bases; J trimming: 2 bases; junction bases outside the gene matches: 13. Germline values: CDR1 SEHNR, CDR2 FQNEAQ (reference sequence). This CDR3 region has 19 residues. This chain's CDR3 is CASSLRWGPGLADQETQYF. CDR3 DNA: TGTGCCAGCAGCTTACGGTGGGGCCCGGGACTAGCGGATCAAGAGACCCAGTACTTC.